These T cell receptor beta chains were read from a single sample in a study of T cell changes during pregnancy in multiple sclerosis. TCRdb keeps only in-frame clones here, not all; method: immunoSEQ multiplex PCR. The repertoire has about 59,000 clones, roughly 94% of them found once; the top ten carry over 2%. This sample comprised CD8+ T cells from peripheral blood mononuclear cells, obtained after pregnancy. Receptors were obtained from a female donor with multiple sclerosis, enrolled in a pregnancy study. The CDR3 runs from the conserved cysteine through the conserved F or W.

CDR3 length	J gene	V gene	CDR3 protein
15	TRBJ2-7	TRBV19	CASSPGQGLTYEQYF
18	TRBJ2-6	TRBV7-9	CASSPGGDSSSGANVLTF
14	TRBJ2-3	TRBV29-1	CSVPGTGDADTQYF
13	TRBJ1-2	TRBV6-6	CASSYSTGYGYTF
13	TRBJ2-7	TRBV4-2	CASSRQAGGRQYF
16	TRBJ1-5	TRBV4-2	CASSQGTQGAGQPQHF
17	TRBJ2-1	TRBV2	CASTGLAGGQSYNEQFF
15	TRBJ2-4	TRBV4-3	CASSQVIAGSYIQYF
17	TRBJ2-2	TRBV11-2	CASSLGGGGRHTGELFF
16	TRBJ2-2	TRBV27	CASNPYNTGNTGELFF
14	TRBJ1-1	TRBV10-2	CASSDTDRGSEAFF
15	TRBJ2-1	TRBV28	CASSLGGKFHNEQFF
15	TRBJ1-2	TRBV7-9	CASSLSGTGGYGYTF
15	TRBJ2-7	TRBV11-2	CASSLHRGYSYEQYF
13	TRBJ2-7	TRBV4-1	CASSPGLGYEQYF
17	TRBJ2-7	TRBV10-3	CAISDVVIAGVGYEQYF
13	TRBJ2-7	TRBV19	CASSPGITYEQYF
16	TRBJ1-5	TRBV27	CASSMDRNRPVQPQHF
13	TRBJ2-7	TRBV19	CASSNRQFYEQYF
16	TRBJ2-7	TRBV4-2	CASSQALTGNSYEQYF
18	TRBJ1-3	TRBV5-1	CASSLDFPGQNSGNTIYF
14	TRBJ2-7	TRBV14	CASKVGQGAYEQYF